These 17 T cell receptor beta chains share one sample of origin, sequenced in a study of CD8 T cells in Susac syndrome. Roughly 0.5 to 1 ug RNA was reverse transcribed with random hexamers. Each CDR3 protein is one row after TCRdb ran MiXCR on the immunoSEQ multiplex PCR reads. The repertoire has some 180,000 distinct CDR3 sequences, 91% of them found once; the top ten carry 0.075% to 0.095%. Sequences were obtained from CD4+ T cells from PBMCs. These receptors came from a human donor with Susac syndrome.

The sample holds one count of this clonotype. The chain combines TRBV12-3 or TRBV12-4 with TRBJ2-5; 8 positions agree with TRBD2. The CDR3 is made up of 15 amino acids. V gave up 4 bases and J gave up 5 bases; unmatched junction bases: 9. For the CDR3, the DNA is TGTGCCAGCAGTTATGGGGCTTCGGGGGGGGAGACCCAGTACTTC. Protein product: CASSYGASGGETQYF.

The chain joins TRBV7-3 to TRBJ2-2; tentative D call: TRBD1 (6 bases). This CDR3 spans 17 amino acids. Deletions cut 5 bases from V and 3 bases from J, with 19 bases between. Per germline, CDR1 SGHTA and CDR2 FQGTGA. The CDR3 is CASSPSLRGAYTGELFF. The CDR3 nucleotides read TGTGCCAGCAGCCCGTCACTCAGGGGAGCGTACACCGGGGAGCTGTTTTTT. Full variable domain (rest looked up from reference TRBV7-3 and TRBJ2-2): GAGVSQTPSNKVTEKGKYVELRCDPISGHTALYWYRQSLGQGPEFLIYFQGTGAADDSGLPNDRFFAVRPEGSVSTLKIQRTERGDSAVYLCASSPSLRGAYTGELFFGEGSRLTVL.

This chain uses TRBV5-1 with TRBJ1-1; D gene ambiguous. The V and J ends lost 4 bases and 5 bases respectively, with 12 bases between them. The CDR3 sequence is 13 residues long. Germline V gives CDR1 SGHRS, CDR2 YFSETQ. Here the CDR3 DNA reads TGCGCCAGCAGCGATCAAGAGCAAACTGAAGCTTTCTTT. This gives the protein CASSDQEQTEAFF.

The chain is built from TRBV4-1 and TRBJ1-3, with 7 bases fitting TRBD1. The germline V gene has CDR1 MGHRA and CDR2 YSYEKL. The CDR3 runs to 15 residues. Losses at the gene ends were 9 bases for V and 0 bases for J; bases not matched to a gene: 8. The CDR3 region is CASRTGPASGNTIYF. DNA of the CDR3: TGCGCCAGTAGGACAGGCCCAGCCTCTGGAAACACCATATATTTT.

This chain links TRBV11-1 with TRBJ2-7, with TRBD2 matching over 15 bases. Per the germline V gene, CDR1 is SGHAT and CDR2 is FQDESV (reference sequence). V shed 4 bases and J 5 bases; nucleotides not matched to a gene: 12. The CDR3 covers 18 residues. The CDR3: CASSSYLRTSGRDHEQYF. The CDR3 bases are TGTGCCAGCAGCTCCTATCTCCGGACTAGCGGGAGGGACCACGAGCAGTACTTC. The variable domain in full, completed from reference TRBV11-1 and TRBJ2-7, reads EAEVAQSPRYKITEKSQAVAFWCDPISGHATLYWYRQILGQGPELLVQFQDESVVDDSQLPKDRFSAERLKGVDSTLKIQPAELGDSAMYLCASSSYLRTSGRDHEQYFGPGTRLTVT.

The gene calls are TRBV14 and TRBJ1-6; D may be TRBD1 (6 bases). The CDR3 runs 14 residues. V lost 3 bases to trimming and J lost 7 bases, with 10 bases between them. Germline CDR1 and CDR2: SGHDN and FVKESK. The chain's CDR3 is CASSQTGGNSPLHF. The CDR3 DNA follows: TGTGCCAGCAGCCAGACAGGAGGAAATTCACCCCTCCACTTT.

A remark on this clonotype: At one end the junction does not follow the germline gene, possibly because of a read error. The chain uses TRBV4-1 and TRBJ1-5, with D unresolved. Germline V lookup: CDR1 MGHRA, CDR2 YSYEKL. This CDR3 spans 16 amino acids. The CDR3 DNA sequence: TGCGCCAGCAGCCAAGAGGGTAGTACAGTCAATCAGCCCCAGCAATTT. It encodes CASSQEGSTVNQPQQF.

The rearrangement joins TRBV11-2 to TRBJ2-7; D is perhaps TRBD2 (5 bases). V shed 4 bases and J shed 5 bases, with 18 bases lying between them. Germline V lookup: CDR1 SGHAT, CDR2 FQNNGV. The CDR3 is 15 amino acids. The CDR3 protein is CASSSTPGFGDEQYF. CDR3 DNA sequence: TGTGCCAGCAGCTCTACCCCGGGGTTCGGGGACGAGCAGTACTTC.

This chain uses TRBV5-1 with TRBJ2-1; either TRBD1 or TRBD2 may supply D (5 bases each). With 0 bases removed from V and 4 bases from J, the gap between germline ends came to 17 bases. This CDR3 comprises 17 residues. The germline gives CDR1 SGHRS, CDR2 YFSETQ. The CDR3 bases are TGCGCCAGCAGCTTGGCTCCCGGTGGGGGAACTTACAATGAGCAGTTCTTC. Its translation: CASSLAPGGGTYNEQFF.

The CDR3 DNA sequence: TGCAGTGCCACTGGGACAGGGCGCTCCGAAAACACCATATATTTT. Amino acids: CSATGTGRSENTIYF. The rearrangement joins TRBV20-1 to TRBJ1-3; 9 bases map to TRBD1. The CDR3 has 15 amino acids. J lost 6 bases, V lost 6 bases, and 12 bases had no gene match. CDR1 is DFQATT, CDR2 SNEGSKA, per germline (reference sequence).

V and J are TRBV4-2 and TRBJ1-4; no clear D gene. The V end lost 0 bases, the J end lost 6 bases, and 14 bases lay between the germline ends. Germline V gene sequence: CDR1 LGHNA, CDR2 YNFKEQ. This CDR3 region has 16 residues. The CDR3 protein is CASSQDGSGPDEKLFF. DNA of the CDR3: TGTGCCAGCAGCCAAGATGGGTCGGGTCCGGATGAAAAACTGTTTTTT.

In its sample, this clonotype was seen once. The V call is TRBV3-1, the J call TRBJ2-6, with TRBD1 matching over 9 bases. CDR3 length: 19 residues. CDR1 and CDR2 (germline): LGHDT, YNNKEL (reference sequence). J gave up 0 bases and V 1 base, and 7 bases lay outside the gene matches. CDR3 in DNA: TGTGCCAGCAGCCAAGGCAGGGGGACAGGGCTCTCTGGGGCCAACGTCCTGACTTTC. This codes for CASSQGRGTGLSGANVLTF. Combining the CDR3 with reference TRBV3-1 and TRBJ2-6 gives the whole variable domain DTAVSQTPKYLVTQMGNDKSIKCEQNLGHDTMYWYKQDSKKFLKIMFSYNNKELIINETVPNRFSPKSPDKAHLNLHINSLELGDSAVYFCASSQGRGTGLSGANVLTFGAGSRLTVL.

The J gene is TRBJ1-2, the V gene TRBV4-1; 10 bases are shared with TRBD1. V shed 5 bases, J shed 5 bases, and the junction held 8 bases outside the gene matches. CDR3 length equals 15 residues. Germline-derived CDR1 and CDR2 are MGHRA and YSYEKL. CDR3 sequence reads: CASSEGQGNGYGYTF. CDR3 DNA: TGCGCCAGCAGCGAGGGACAGGGGAATGGGTATGGCTACACCTTC.

The chain is built from TRBV3-1 and TRBJ2-3; D is undetermined. V was pared by 0 bases and J by 0 bases, with 16 bases between. CDR1 is LGHDT, CDR2 YNNKEL, per germline (reference sequence). The CDR3 has 18 amino acids. CDR3 protein: CASSQESAGLSSTDTQYF. The CDR3 DNA reads TGTGCCAGCAGCCAAGAAAGTGCCGGGTTGTCTAGCACAGATACGCAGTATTTT.

The chain is built from TRBV7-6 and TRBJ1-3; D is unresolved. V lost 5 bases and J 0 bases, leaving 8 bases between the germline ends. This CDR3 has 14 residues. Germline CDR1 reads SGHVS; CDR2 reads FNYEAQ. The CDR3 loop is CASSQNPSGNTIYF. Written as DNA, the CDR3 is TGTGCCAGCAGCCAAAACCCCTCTGGAAACACCATATATTTT.

This rearrangement joins TRBV5-1 to TRBJ2-5, with D perhaps matching TRBD1 (6 bases). V lost 2 bases to trimming and J lost 5 bases, with 10 bases between them. CDR1 is SGHRS and CDR2 is YFSETQ in the germline V gene. The CDR3 runs to 13 residues. This CDR3 is CASSFEGDETQYF. DNA for the CDR3: TGCGCCAGCAGCTTTGAGGGGGATGAGACCCAGTACTTC.

CDR3 bases: TGTGCCAGCAGCTTGGCGGGTCTTCATGGCTACACCTTC. This gives the protein CASSLAGLHGYTF. This chain links TRBV5-8 with TRBJ1-2; D is unresolved. The CDR3 extends over 13 amino acids. Germline V gives CDR1 SGHTS, CDR2 YDEGEE. V was trimmed by 0 bases and J by 6 bases, leaving 9 bases between them.